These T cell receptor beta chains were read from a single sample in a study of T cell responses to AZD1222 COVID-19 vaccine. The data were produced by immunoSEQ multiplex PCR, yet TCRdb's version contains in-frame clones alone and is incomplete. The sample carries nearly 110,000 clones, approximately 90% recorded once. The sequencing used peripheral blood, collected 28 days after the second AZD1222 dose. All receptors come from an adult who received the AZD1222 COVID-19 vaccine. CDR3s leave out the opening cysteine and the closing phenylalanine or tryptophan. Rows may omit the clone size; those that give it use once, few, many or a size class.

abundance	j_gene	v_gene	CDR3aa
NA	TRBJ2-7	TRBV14	ASSQVGSSLEQY
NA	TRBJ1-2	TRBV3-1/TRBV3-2	ASSPRGLSRTGYT
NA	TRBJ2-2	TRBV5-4	ASSPGLAGSTGELF
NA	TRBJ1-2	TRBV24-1	ATSDTEEGKYGYT
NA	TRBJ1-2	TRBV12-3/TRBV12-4	ASSPGAGYGYT
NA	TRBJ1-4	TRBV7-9	ASSVEGPHNEKLF
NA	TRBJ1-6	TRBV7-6	ASSLGQGGGNSPLH
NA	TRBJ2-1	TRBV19	AGGSYNEQF
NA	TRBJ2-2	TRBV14	ASSQRKVLYTGELF
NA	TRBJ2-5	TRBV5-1	ASAPRTGGLETQY
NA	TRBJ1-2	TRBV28	ASSPTPGNAQHYGYT
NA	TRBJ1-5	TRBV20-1	SASGDQPQH
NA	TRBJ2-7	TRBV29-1	SAKAGGSYEQY
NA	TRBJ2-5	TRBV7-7	ASSSGLGQETQY
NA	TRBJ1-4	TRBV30	AWSVEKKLF
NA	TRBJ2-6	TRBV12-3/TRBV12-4	ASSGPGANVLT
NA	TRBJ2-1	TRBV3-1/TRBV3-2	ASSEGGPRF
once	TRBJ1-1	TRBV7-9	ASSPQGRNTEAF
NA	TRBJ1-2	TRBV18	ASSPSGSYGYT
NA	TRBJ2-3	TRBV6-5	ASSYSGTRSTDTQY
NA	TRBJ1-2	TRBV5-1	ASSLAGQGGLYGYT
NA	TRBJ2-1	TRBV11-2	ASSFPPTGVNTEQF
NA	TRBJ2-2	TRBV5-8	ASSLWTGGELF
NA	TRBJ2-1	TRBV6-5	ASSPGLALYNEQF
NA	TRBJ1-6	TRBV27	ASSLFFGKAPLH
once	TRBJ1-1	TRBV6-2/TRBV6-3	ASSTVRRNTEAF
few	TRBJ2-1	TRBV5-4	ASSRSGTERNEQF
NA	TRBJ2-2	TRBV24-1	ATSLESGGAVGELF
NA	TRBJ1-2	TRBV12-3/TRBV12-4	ASSLGGRNAHT
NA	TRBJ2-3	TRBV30	AWSGGTFGTQY
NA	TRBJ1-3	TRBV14	ASSYPGQFSGNTIY
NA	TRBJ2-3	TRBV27	ASSLGPQGTDTQY
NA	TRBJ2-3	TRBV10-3	AISERKPVTDTQY
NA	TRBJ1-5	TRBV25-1	ASSEDFGNQPQH
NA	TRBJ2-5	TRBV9	ASSVDILADQETQY
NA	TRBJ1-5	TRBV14	ASSGQGKGQPQH
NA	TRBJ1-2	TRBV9	ASTRAVYGYT
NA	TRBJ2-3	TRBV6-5	AAKAAGGVDTQY
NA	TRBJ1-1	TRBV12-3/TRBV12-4	ASSWTGGDVAF
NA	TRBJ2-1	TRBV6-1	ASSEEGTPPFEQF
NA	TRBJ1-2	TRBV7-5	ARSLSEYGYT
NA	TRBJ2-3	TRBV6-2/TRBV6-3	ASSYRSEPTDTQY
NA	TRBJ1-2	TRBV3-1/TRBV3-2	ASRPPGGKGGYT
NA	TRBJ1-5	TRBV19	ATHGRSNQPQH
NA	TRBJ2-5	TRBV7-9	ASRFDRAQETQY
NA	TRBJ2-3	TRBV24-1	ATSDPGTSGGGLTDTQY
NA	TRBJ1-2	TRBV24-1	ATSDRWGYT
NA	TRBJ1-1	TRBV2	ASSENTALNTEAF
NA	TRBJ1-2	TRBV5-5	ASSFLDRGYGYT
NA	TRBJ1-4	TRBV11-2	ASSTSGALGEKLF
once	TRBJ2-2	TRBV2	ASRLTGELF
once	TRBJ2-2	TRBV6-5	ASRPLGYTGELF
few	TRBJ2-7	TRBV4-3	ASSQDRAGSSYEQY
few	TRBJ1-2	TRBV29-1	SAGTELYGYT
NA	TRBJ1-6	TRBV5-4	ASSSALVANSPLH
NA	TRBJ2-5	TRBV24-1	ATSGSTRETQY
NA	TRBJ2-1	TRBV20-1	SPTGAEQF
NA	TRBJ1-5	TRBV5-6	ASSLGEKPQH